This entry features one T cell receptor (beta chain) sequence. Its antigen is still unknown. The sample is drawn from a study of spatial heterogeneity in lung cancer. Overall study context: Compared with alpha-chain sequences, beta-chain sequences were consistently detected in greater numbers. Whole-study results and caveats: Expanded tumor TCRs that were ubiquitous appeared in blood more at resection than follow-up.

Time point described: sample taken at primary tumor resection. Unsorted tumor, nontumor lung tissue or cryopreserved PBMC supplied the whole RNA. Donation came from some 72 patients with untreated early-stage non-small cell lung cancer. TCRdb re-analysed the 5' RACE reads in MiXCR, keeping a single row per CDR3 protein. The sample holds about 45,000 distinct CDR3 sequences, about 12% seen once. The sample in question was PBMCs, obtained at surgery. The origin of this receptor is a female donor with early-stage non-small cell lung cancer.

The CDR3 nucleotides are TGTGCCAGTAGTATCTATAAGCGGGGGAACACCGGGGAGCTGTTTTTT. Amino acid sequence: CASSIYKRGNTGELFF. The chain combines TRBV19 with TRBJ2-2; 7 positions match TRBD2. The length of the CDR3 is 16 residues. Unmatched junction bases numbered 5, after V lost 3 bases and J lost 1 base. From germline, CDR1 is LNHDA and CDR2 SQIVND (reference sequence).